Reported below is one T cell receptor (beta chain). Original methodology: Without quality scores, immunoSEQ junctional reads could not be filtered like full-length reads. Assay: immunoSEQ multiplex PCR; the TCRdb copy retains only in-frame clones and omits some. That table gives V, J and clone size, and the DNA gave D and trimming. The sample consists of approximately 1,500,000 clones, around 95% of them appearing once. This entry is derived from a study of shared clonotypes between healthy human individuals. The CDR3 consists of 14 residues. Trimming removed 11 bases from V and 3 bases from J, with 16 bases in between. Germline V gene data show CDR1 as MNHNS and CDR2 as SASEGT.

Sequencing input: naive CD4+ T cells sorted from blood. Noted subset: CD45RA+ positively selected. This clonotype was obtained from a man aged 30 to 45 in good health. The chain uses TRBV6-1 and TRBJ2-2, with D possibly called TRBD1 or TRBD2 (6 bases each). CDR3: CAASPGAYTGELFF. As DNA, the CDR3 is TGTGCCGCTAGTCCGGGGGCGTACACCGGGGAGCTGTTTTTT.